Below are 27 T cell receptor beta chains sequenced from a single sample in a study of OX40 agonist ivuxolimab in advanced cancers. Only in-frame clones appear in the TCRdb table, and some are missing; sequencing was by immunoSEQ multiplex PCR. The repertoire has over 60,000 clones, around 91% of them found once; the top ten carry 0.3% to 0.45%. The material was CD4+ or CD8+ T cells sorted from blood, obtained in a trial of the OX40 agonist ivuxolimab. Receptor source: an adult with an advanced solid tumor such as melanoma, head and neck, liver or kidney cancer.

This sequence joins TRBV6-1 and TRBJ2-7, with 7 bases lining up with TRBD1. Losses at the gene ends were 4 bases for V and 6 bases for J; bases not matched to a gene: 6. Germline assignment: CDR1 MNHNS and CDR2 SASEGT. The CDR3 contains 13 residues. CDR3 sequence (DNA): TGTGCCAGCAGTGTAAGACAGGGAATCGAGCAGTACTTC. Translating gives CASSVRQGIEQYF.

The genes are TRBV19 and TRBJ1-5; tentative D call: TRBD1 (5 bases). The CDR3 is made up of 13 amino acids. V was trimmed by 4 bases and J by 7 bases, leaving 11 bases between them. Germline V lookup: CDR1 LNHDA, CDR2 SQIVND (reference sequence). For the CDR3, the DNA is TGTGCCAGTAGTACCAGGGAACAACAGCCCCAGCATTTT. Encoded protein: CASSTREQQPQHF. The full variable domain, completed using reference TRBV19 and TRBJ1-5, is DGGITQSPKYLFRKEGQNVTLSCEQNLNHDAMYWYRQDPGQGLRLIYYSQIVNDFQKGDIAEGYSVSREKKESFPLTVTSAQKNPTAFYLCASSTREQQPQHFGDGTRLSIL.

The genes are TRBV5-6 and TRBJ2-3; D tentatively reads TRBD1 or TRBD2 (5 bases each). CDR3 size: 14 residues. Germline assignment: CDR1 SGHDT and CDR2 YYEEEE. Trimming cost V 4 bases and J 4 bases, with 13 bases left between them. The CDR3 region is CASSRSGTADTQYF. CDR3 nucleotide sequence: TGTGCCAGCAGCCGGTCCGGGACGGCAGATACGCAGTATTTT.

This clone was seen just once. The V gene is TRBV5-4, the J gene TRBJ2-7; 9 bases are shared with TRBD1. Per the germline V gene, CDR1 is SGHNT and CDR2 is YYREEE (reference sequence). V gave up 4 bases and J gave up 2 bases; unmatched junction bases: 13. There are 17 residues in the CDR3. The CDR3: CASSLDPNRGPTYEQYF. For the CDR3, the DNA is TGTGCCAGCAGCCTTGACCCGAACAGGGGGCCTACCTACGAGCAGTACTTC.

The chain recombines TRBV9 with TRBJ1-1; D call uncertain. Germline values: CDR1 SGDLS, CDR2 YYNGEE. The CDR3 length is 12 residues. Trimming took off 3 bases at V and 4 bases at J, with 7 bases between the two ends. Here the CDR3 reads CASSGGSTEAFF. CDR3 nucleotides: TGTGCCAGCAGCGGGGGTTCCACTGAAGCTTTCTTT.

The CDR3 region is CASSQTSGTGGSDTQYF. CDR3 in DNA: TGCGCCAGCAGCCAAACTTCCGGGACAGGGGGCTCGGATACGCAGTATTTT. V is TRBV4-1 and J is TRBJ2-3; 12 bases line up with TRBD1. This CDR3 has 17 amino acids. V was pared by 2 bases and J by 6 bases, with 9 bases of the junction left unmatched. Germline V gene data show CDR1 as MGHRA and CDR2 as YSYEKL.

The chain has TRBV5-1 and TRBJ1-1; D is possibly TRBD1 (5 bases). Germline lookup yields CDR1 SGHRS and CDR2 YFSETQ. V shed 0 bases and J shed 1 base, with 10 bases lying between them. This CDR3 has 15 amino acids. This CDR3 reads CASSLGVGGNTEAFF. The CDR3 coding sequence is TGCGCCAGCAGCTTGGGGGTTGGGGGGAACACTGAAGCTTTCTTT.

The chain uses TRBV9 and TRBJ2-3; D gene uncertain. The CDR3 loop spans 13 amino acids. Trimming left V 0 bases short and J 4 bases short, with 6 bases between. The germline V gene encodes CDR1 SGDLS and CDR2 YYNGEE. The CDR3 region is CASSVVDPDTQYF. The CDR3 nucleotides are TGTGCCAGCAGCGTAGTCGATCCAGATACGCAGTATTTT.

As DNA, the CDR3 is TGTGCCAGCAGCAAAACAGGGGGCAGACACGAGCAGTACTTC. Encoded protein: CASSKTGGRHEQYF. The J gene is TRBJ2-7, the V gene TRBV7-9; TRBD1 agrees at 9 bases. Trimming removed 5 bases from V and 5 bases from J; junction bases left unmatched: 7. Per germline, CDR1 SEHNR and CDR2 FQNEAQ (reference sequence). The CDR3 is 14 amino acids. The full variable domain, in which reference TRBV7-9 and TRBJ2-7 provide the parts outside the CDR3, is DTGVSQNPRHKITKRGQNVTFRCDPISEHNRLYWYRQTLGQGPEFLTYFQNEAQLEKSRLLSDRFSAERPKGSFSTLEIQRTEQGDSAMYLCASSKTGGRHEQYFGPGTRLTVT.

This chain connects TRBV5-4 to TRBJ2-1; D might be TRBD1 (5 bases). CDR3 length: 12 residues. Germline V gene sequence: CDR1 SGHNT, CDR2 YYREEE (reference sequence). The ends were cut back, 5 bases at V and 9 bases at J, with 12 bases in the middle. Here the CDR3 reads CASSSGFSEQFF. The CDR3 nucleotides read TGTGCCAGCAGTTCAGGGTTCAGTGAGCAGTTCTTC.

The V and J genes are TRBV19 and TRBJ2-1; tentatively, D is TRBD1 (6 bases). CDR3 size: 13 residues. Trimming shortened V by 8 bases and J by 3 bases, and 11 bases separated the two germline ends. Germline V gives CDR1 LNHDA, CDR2 SQIVND (reference sequence). CDR3: CASWAGDYNEQFF. The CDR3 DNA sequence: TGTGCCAGTTGGGCAGGGGACTACAATGAGCAGTTCTTC.

The rearrangement uses TRBV5-1 and TRBJ2-1; 10 positions match TRBD1. Trimming removed 4 bases from V and 1 base from J; junction bases left unmatched: 8. The germline CDR1 and CDR2 sequences are SGHRS and YFSETQ. The CDR3 extends over 17 amino acids. DNA of the CDR3: TGCGCCAGCAGCGCAAGTCGGACAGGGGGATCCTACAATGAGCAGTTCTTC. Translated: CASSASRTGGSYNEQFF.

V is TRBV6-1 and J is TRBJ2-1; 9 nucleotides match TRBD2. CDR3 size: 15 residues. In germline, CDR1 is MNHNS, CDR2 SASEGT. The V gene end was trimmed by 8 bases and the J gene end by 7 bases; junction bases not matched to a gene: 12. In DNA form, the CDR3 reads TGTGCCAGCCAACTTAGCGGGAGTTTGGGTAATGAGCAGTTCTTC. Its protein is CASQLSGSLGNEQFF.

The V call is TRBV11-2, the J call TRBJ2-7, with D unresolved. Germline-derived CDR1 and CDR2 are SGHAT and FQNNGV. The length of the CDR3 is 15 residues. Trimming pared 1 base from V and 1 base from J, leaving 11 bases between. CDR3 residues: CASSLARTASYEQYF. CDR3 nucleotides: TGTGCCAGCAGCTTAGCTAGGACGGCTTCCTACGAGCAGTACTTC.

The V and J genes are TRBV11-2 and TRBJ1-3, with a possible D match to TRBD1 (6 bases). The germline CDR1 and CDR2 sequences are SGHAT and FQNNGV. CDR3 length equals 15 residues. Between the trimmed V and J ends, which lost 4 bases and 3 bases, there was a span of 13 bases. The CDR3 sequence is CASSSSTGIGNTIYF. Here the CDR3 DNA reads TGTGCCAGCAGCTCGTCAACAGGGATTGGAAACACCATATATTTT.

This clone was recorded once. The chain joins TRBV5-5 to TRBJ2-4; tentatively, D is TRBD1 (6 bases). Germline CDR1 and CDR2: SGHKS and YYEKEE (reference sequence). V lost 4 bases to trimming and J lost 7 bases, with 15 bases between them. This CDR3 has 14 amino acids. CDR3 in amino acids: CASSTQGFGNIQYF. CDR3 nucleotide sequence: TGTGCCAGCAGCACCCAGGGGTTCGGGAACATTCAGTACTTC.

J is TRBJ1-1 and V is TRBV7-9; D not certain. Germline V gives CDR1 SEHNR, CDR2 FQNEAQ (reference sequence). Trimming took off 7 bases at V and 4 bases at J, with 10 bases between the two ends. The CDR3 extends over 12 amino acids. For the CDR3, the DNA is TGTGCCAGCATGGGAGACGCCACTGAAGCTTTCTTT. As protein: CASMGDATEAFF.

The V gene is TRBV11-2, the J gene TRBJ2-3; no clear D gene. V lost 10 bases and J lost 2, with 13 bases in between. Per the germline V gene, CDR1 is SGHAT and CDR2 is FQNNGV. The CDR3 covers 13 residues. The CDR3 loop is CATIRRTTDTQYF. Here the CDR3 DNA reads TGTGCCACCATTCGTCGGACCACAGATACGCAGTATTTT.

The J gene is TRBJ1-5, the V gene TRBV19; D gene ambiguous. Germline V lookup: CDR1 LNHDA, CDR2 SQIVND (reference sequence). The CDR3 contains 13 residues. The V and J ends lost 7 bases and 5 bases respectively, with 12 bases between them. The CDR3 region is CASTPDGYQPQHF. The CDR3 bases are TGTGCCAGTACTCCGGACGGATATCAGCCCCAGCATTTT. The full variable domain, its missing parts supplied by reference TRBV19 and TRBJ1-5, is DGGITQSPKYLFRKEGQNVTLSCEQNLNHDAMYWYRQDPGQGLRLIYYSQIVNDFQKGDIAEGYSVSREKKESFPLTVTSAQKNPTAFYLCASTPDGYQPQHFGDGTRLSIL.

V and J are TRBV19 and TRBJ2-1; 11 bases fit TRBD1. V was pared by 4 bases and J by 3 bases, with 8 bases of the junction left unmatched. Per germline, CDR1 LNHDA and CDR2 SQIVND (reference sequence). CDR3 length equals 17 residues. CDR3 sequence: CASSTDSGTGGYNEQFF. CDR3 DNA: TGTGCCAGTAGTACCGACTCCGGGACAGGGGGCTACAATGAGCAGTTCTTC.

In its sample, this clone was seen once. The rearrangement joins TRBV19 to TRBJ1-6; perhaps TRBD1 as D (6 bases). The CDR3 length is 15 residues. V lost 4 bases and J lost 5, with 12 bases in between. Germline CDR1 is LNHDA and CDR2 is SQIVND (reference sequence). The CDR3: CASSTSGQNNSPLHF. The CDR3 nucleotides are TGTGCCAGTAGTACATCAGGACAGAATAATTCACCCCTCCACTTT.

The gene calls are TRBV5-1 and TRBJ2-3, with D maybe TRBD1 (5 bases). CDR1 is SGHRS and CDR2 is YFSETQ in the germline V gene. The CDR3 length is 15 residues. Between the trimmed V and J ends, which lost 3 bases and 3 bases, there was a span of 14 bases. DNA of the CDR3: TGCGCCAGCAGCTCGCAGGGCGCAGGGACAGATACGCAGTATTTT. Amino acids: CASSSQGAGTDTQYF.

This chain uses TRBV11-3 with TRBJ1-4; D gene uncertain. Germline V gene data show CDR1 as SGHNT and CDR2 as YENEEA. This CDR3 region has 16 residues. V was cut by 1 base and J by 2 bases, with 11 bases left in between. In DNA form, the CDR3 reads TGTGCCAGCAGCTTAGGGCAGGCACCCACTAATGAAAAACTGTTTTTT. This translates into CASSLGQAPTNEKLFF.

The CDR3 protein is CASSQEGRGNTGELFF. Here the CDR3 DNA reads TGCGCCAGCAGCCAAGAGGGGCGGGGGAACACCGGGGAGCTGTTTTTT. V is TRBV4-1 and J is TRBJ2-2; D perhaps matches TRBD2 (6 bases). The CDR3 covers 16 residues. Trimming stripped 0 bases from V and 1 base from J, with 9 bases between. The germline V gene encodes CDR1 MGHRA and CDR2 YSYEKL.

This clone was recorded only once. This rearrangement joins TRBV6-6 to TRBJ2-1; D is uncertain. The CDR3 totals 11 residues. Germline V gene sequence: CDR1 MNHNY, CDR2 SVGAGI (reference sequence). V lost 4 bases and J lost 7, with 5 bases in between. The CDR3 loop reads CASSWSNEQFF. The DNA for the CDR3 is TGTGCCAGCAGTTGGTCAAATGAGCAGTTCTTC.

The chain uses TRBV29-1 and TRBJ2-5, with TRBD2 identical over 10 bases. Germline V lookup: CDR1 SQVTM, CDR2 ANQGSEA. Losses at the gene ends were 4 bases for V and 2 bases for J; bases not matched to a gene: 1. This CDR3 is 13 amino acids long. CDR3: CSVGTSGQETQYF. In DNA, the CDR3 is TGCAGCGTTGGGACTAGCGGACAAGAGACCCAGTACTTC. The variable domain in full, completed from reference TRBV29-1 and TRBJ2-5, reads SAVISQKPSRDICQRGTSLTIQCQVDSQVTMMFWYRQQPGQSLTLIATANQGSEATYESGFVIDKFPISRPNLTFSTLTVSNMSPEDSSIYLCSVGTSGQETQYFGPGTRLLVL.

The chain recombines TRBV2 with TRBJ2-7; 12 bases fit TRBD2. Losses at the gene ends were 4 bases for V and 2 bases for J; bases not matched to a gene: 3. Germline V gene data show CDR1 as SNHLY and CDR2 as FYNNEI. The CDR3 spans 15 residues. The CDR3 protein is CASSGTSGIAYEQYF. The CDR3 bases are TGTGCCAGCAGTGGGACTAGCGGGATTGCCTACGAGCAGTACTTC.